This is a list of T cell receptor beta chains from one sample in a study of T cells in Graves' hyperthyroidism and ophthalmopathy. A single record per CDR3 protein comes from TCRdb applying MiXCR to the multiplex PCR reads. Here the sample spans approximately 690,000 distinct CDR3 sequences, roughly 20% being singletons. The material sequenced was blood. These receptors were obtained from a man under 40 with Graves' ophthalmopathy. The CDR3 runs from the conserved cysteine through the conserved F or W. Each record gives: J gene, D gene, clone size, V gene, CDR3 DNA, CDR3 protein. D genes are given only for firm matches. A row's size may be missing; if present it is once, few, many or a size class.

>TRBJ2-2|.|.|TRBV11-1
TGTGCCATCAAACGTTACACCGGGGAGCTGTTTTTT
CAIKRYTGELFF
>TRBJ1-4|TRBD1|many|TRBV28
TGTGCCAGCAGATCCGGACAGGGCGGAAATGAAAAACTGTTTTTT
CASRSGQGGNEKLFF
>TRBJ2-3|.|many|TRBV20-1
TGCAGTGCTAGTATCCAGAACACAGATACGCAGTATTTT
CSASIQNTDTQYF
>TRBJ2-7|TRBD2|.|TRBV28
TGTGCCAGCAGCGGGGGCGGAGCGGGAGACGAGCAGTACTTC
CASSGGGAGDEQYF
>TRBJ2-1|TRBD2|many|TRBV5-1
TGCGCCAGCCAAGCGGGAGGCGGTAACAATGAGCAGTTCTTC
CASQAGGGNNEQFF
>TRBJ2-3|TRBD2|many|TRBV25-1
TGTGCCAGCAGTGAATTGGCGGGAGACACAGATACGCAGTATTTT
CASSELAGDTDTQYF
>TRBJ2-3|.|many|TRBV5-1
TGCGCCAGCAGCGGATATAGCAGCCCTAGCACAGATACGCAGTATTTT
CASSGYSSPSTDTQYF
>TRBJ2-7|.|.|TRBV6-9
TGTGCCAGCAGTTCCCAACGGAGGGGGAGGTCGGGCGAGCAGTACTTC
CASSSQRRGRSGEQYF
>TRBJ2-1|TRBD1|.|TRBV19
TGTGCCAGTAGTGGAGCAGGGGGCGCGAGGTACAATGAGCAGTTCTTC
CASSGAGGARYNEQFF
>TRBJ2-2|.|few|TRBV6-1
TGTGCCAGCAGTGATGGAGGACAGAGGTACTCGAACACCGGGGAGCTGTTTTTT
CASSDGGQRYSNTGELFF
>TRBJ2-3|TRBD1|many|TRBV27
TGTGCCAGCAGTTCAGGACAGGGGGCGTATACGCAGTATTTT
CASSSGQGAYTQYF
>TRBJ2-7|TRBD2|.|TRBV4-2
TGTGCCAGCAGCCAAGGACTAGCCGGTCCTTACGAGCAGTACTTC
CASSQGLAGPYEQYF
>TRBJ2-7|.|few|TRBV7-9
TGTGCCAGCAGCCCTTTTAGGGGGGACTCCTACGAGCAGTACTTC
CASSPFRGDSYEQYF
>TRBJ1-1|.|.|TRBV20-1
TGCAGTGCTAGACTCGGTGGGGGCGGAACTGAAGCTTTCTTT
CSARLGGGGTEAFF
>TRBJ1-2|.|.|TRBV18
TGTGCCAGCTCACCCAGTAGTGGCGGTAACTATGGCTACACCTTC
CASSPSSGGNYGYTF
>TRBJ2-2|TRBD2|.|TRBV7-8
TGTGCCAGCAGCTTCCCCCTAGCGGGAGGAGGGAACACCGGGGAGCTGTTTTTT
CASSFPLAGGGNTGELFF
>TRBJ1-5|.|few|TRBV6-1
TGTGCCAGCAGTTCTCCGCATAGCAATCAGCCCCAGCATTTT
CASSSPHSNQPQHF
>TRBJ2-7|TRBD2|.|TRBV6-1
TGTGCCAGCGGCGAAGCGGGGGTCTACGAGCAGTACTTC
CASGEAGVYEQYF
>TRBJ1-3|.|.|TRBV27
TGTGCCAGCAACTGGGGGGGGTTTGACCTCTCTGGAAACACCATATATTTT
CASNWGGFDLSGNTIYF
>TRBJ1-3|.|.|TRBV6-1
TGTGCCAGCAGTGCCCGACAGCACTCTGGAAACACCATATATTTT
CASSARQHSGNTIYF
>TRBJ2-3|TRBD2|few|TRBV18
TGTGCCAGCTCACCACTAGCGGGTACTAGCACAGATACGCAGTATTTT
CASSPLAGTSTDTQYF
>TRBJ1-5|.|many|TRBV3-1
TGTGCCAGCAGCCAAGCGGCTGAGGGGGATCAGCCCCAGCATTTT
CASSQAAEGDQPQHF
>TRBJ1-4|.|many|TRBV28
TGTGCCAGCAGTTTACAGGGCCCTGCAACTAATGAAAAACTGTTTTTT
CASSLQGPATNEKLFF
>TRBJ2-7|.|many|TRBV11-2
TGTGCCAGCAGCTCCTTGGCAGGGCCCCCTCTTTACGAGCAGTACTTC
CASSSLAGPPLYEQYF
>TRBJ2-5|.|many|TRBV12-3/TRBV12-4
TGTGCCAGCAGTTCAGGGGCAGAGACCCAGTACTTC
CASSSGAETQYF
>TRBJ1-2|TRBD1|.|TRBV20-1
TGCAGTGCTAGTCCAGGGGGCCATGGCTACACCTTC
CSASPGGHGYTF
>TRBJ1-5|.|.|TRBV27
TGTGCCAGCACCCGCGGGCCGAGTAGCAATCAGCCCCAGCATTTT
CASTRGPSSNQPQHF
>TRBJ2-7|TRBD2|many|TRBV20-1
TGCAGTGCACCGACCCAAGGACTAGCGTACGAGCAGTACTTC
CSAPTQGLAYEQYF
>TRBJ2-2|.|.|TRBV7-9
TGTGCCAGCAGCTTAGCGCCCCCGGGACAGAACACCGGGGAGCTGTTTTTT
CASSLAPPGQNTGELFF
>TRBJ2-7|TRBD1|many|TRBV12-3/TRBV12-4
TGTGCCAGCAGTTTTGAGGGACAGGGCTACGAGCAGTACTTC
CASSFEGQGYEQYF
>TRBJ2-2|.|.|TRBV7-8
TGTGCCAGCGGACCCCAGCGCTCCGGGGAGCTGTTTTTT
CASGPQRSGELFF
>TRBJ2-7|TRBD1|few|TRBV27
TGTGCCAGCAGTTTGAGACAGGGGTTGGCCTACGAGCAGTACTTC
CASSLRQGLAYEQYF
>TRBJ2-7|.|many|TRBV7-9
TGTGCCAGCAGCTTAGGGCGGGTCTCCTACGAGCAGTACTTC
CASSLGRVSYEQYF
>TRBJ1-1|.|many|TRBV28
TGTGCCAGCAGTTTATTCGTCAGGAAGAACACTGAAGCTTTCTTT
CASSLFVRKNTEAFF
>TRBJ2-7|TRBD1|many|TRBV28
TGTGCCAGCAGCCCGCCCGGGACAGGGAGGTTTGACGAGCAGTACTTC
CASSPPGTGRFDEQYF
>TRBJ2-2|.|many|TRBV5-1
TGCGCCAGCAGTCTGCAGGGTGATGCCACCGGGGAGCTGTTTTTT
CASSLQGDATGELFF
>TRBJ1-1|.|many|TRBV29-1
TGCAGCGTTGAAAGACAGATGAACACTGAAGCTTTCTTT
CSVERQMNTEAFF
>TRBJ2-1|TRBD2|many|TRBV5-1
TGCGCCAGCAGCTTGTCGGGAGGGGGCTACAATGAGCAGTTCTTC
CASSLSGGGYNEQFF
>TRBJ2-2|.|.|TRBV7-2
TGTCCCAGCAGCCAAAGTTTGGGGATCGGGGAGCTGTTTTTT
CPSSQSLGIGELFF
>TRBJ2-7|TRBD2|.|TRBV7-6
TGTGCCAGCAGCTGGGGTACTAGCGCTGAGCAGTACTTC
CASSWGTSAEQYF